These 17 T cell receptor beta chains share one sample of origin, sequenced in a study of T cell repertoires in cytomegalovirus infection. TCRdb re-called the reads through MiXCR, storing one row per CDR3 protein. This table holds roughly 320,000 distinct CDR3 sequences, around 10% found once. Sequences were obtained from PBMCs. The source is a human donor in good health (CMV status not recorded). Some clones in this sample may be carry-over from other donors' samples.

Concerning this clonotype: A read error may be the cause here, since a much bigger clone is one base away. This chain joins TRBV28 and TRBJ1-4; weak D call: TRBD1 (6 bases). CDR1 is MDHEN and CDR2 is SYDVKM in the germline V gene. Trimming pared 10 bases from V and 4 bases from J, leaving 19 bases between. The CDR3 sequence is 15 residues long. CDR3 in DNA: TGTGCCAACAGACCCTCAGGGGCAGTTAATGAAAAACTGTTTTTT. Its protein product is CANRPSGAVNEKLFF.

There are many counts of this clonotype. The chain is built from TRBV6-2 or TRBV6-3 and TRBJ2-3; D possibly corresponds to TRBD1 (6 bases). V dropped 10 bases and J dropped 6 bases, with 17 bases sitting between them. CDR1 is MNHEY, CDR2 SVGEGT, per germline. The CDR3 runs to 13 residues. In nucleotides, the CDR3 is TGTGCCACCAAGGACAGTTCGGTCGATACGCAGTATTTT. Its protein is CATKDSSVDTQYF.

Ten or more counts support this clonotype. The chain carries TRBV7-2 and TRBJ1-2; 12 nucleotides match TRBD1. This CDR3 is 16 amino acids long. Germline values: CDR1 SGHTA, CDR2 FQGNSA. The V and J ends lost 5 bases and 2 bases, in that order; junction bases with no gene match: 6. The CDR3: CASSRDRGLINYGYTF. In DNA form, the CDR3 reads TGTGCCAGCAGCCGGGACAGGGGGCTCATAAACTATGGCTACACCTTC.

This clonotype came up many times. The chain recombines TRBV6-4 with TRBJ2-1; 10 bases fit TRBD1. This CDR3 comprises 15 residues. In germline, CDR1 is MRHNA, CDR2 SNTAGT. Germline trimming cut 6 bases from V and 2 bases from J; bases unmatched to any gene: 4. As DNA, the CDR3 is TGTGCCAGCAGAATTGGACAGGGGGCCTACAATGAGCAGTTCTTC. Encoded protein: CASRIGQGAYNEQFF.

The chain combines TRBV3-1 with TRBJ1-4, with D possibly being TRBD1 (6 bases). V was clipped by 0 bases and J by 8 bases, with 13 bases between them. The germline gives CDR1 LGHDT, CDR2 YNNKEL (reference sequence). CDR3 length: 15 amino acids. This CDR3 is CASSQEGGRREKLFF. The CDR3 DNA is TGTGCCAGCAGCCAAGAAGGGGGGAGAAGGGAAAAACTGTTTTTT.

J is TRBJ1-2 and V is TRBV27; D is possibly TRBD1 (5 bases). CDR3 length equals 12 residues. Deletions cut 0 bases from V and 8 bases from J, with 7 bases between. Germline V lookup: CDR1 MNHEY, CDR2 SMNVEV (reference sequence). The CDR3 reads CASSLSQGGYTF. The DNA of the CDR3 is TGTGCCAGCAGTTTATCCCAGGGAGGCTACACCTTC.

Comment on this clonotype: Since a much larger clone is just one base distant, this may be a read error. This chain joins TRBV7-3 and TRBJ2-4; D gene ambiguous. Germline V CDR1 and CDR2: SGHTA, FQGTGA. The CDR3 is 13 amino acids. CDR3 coding DNA: TGTACCAGCAGCTTAAAGGGTCGGGACATTCAGTACTTC. Amino acids: CTSSLKGRDIQYF.

The table lists this clonotype with many counts. The rearrangement links TRBV20-1 to TRBJ2-2, with D possibly matching TRBD1 (6 bases). Germline lookup yields CDR1 DFQATT and CDR2 SNEGSKA (reference sequence). Trimming took 5 bases from V and 0 from J, leaving 10 bases between them. The CDR3 is 14 residues long. The CDR3 sequence is CSALGTTNTGELFF. CDR3 nucleotides: TGCAGTGCTCTAGGGACAACGAACACCGGGGAGCTGTTTTTT.

The rearrangement links TRBV5-5 to TRBJ2-1; no reliable D call. V was pared by 1 base and J by 9 bases, with 5 bases between. CDR3 length: 11 amino acids. CDR1 and CDR2 from the germline V gene are SGHKS and YYEKEE (reference sequence). DNA for the CDR3: TGTGCCAGCAGCTTGCGATCTGAGCAGTTCTTC. This codes for CASSLRSEQFF.

This clonotype was picked up many times. The V and J genes are TRBV29-1 and TRBJ1-1, with D uncertain. The CDR3 is 10 residues long. Germline CDR1 SQVTM, CDR2 ANQGSEA. V was trimmed by 7 bases and J by 7 bases, leaving 10 bases between them. In nucleotides, the CDR3 is TGCAGCGCCAGTCAGAGTGAAGCTTTCTTT. It encodes CSASQSEAFF.

This clonotype was detected ten times or more. The chain links TRBV24-1 to TRBJ2-1, with TRBD1 matching 9 bases. This CDR3 has 17 residues. CDR1 is KGHDR, CDR2 SFDVKD, per germline. The V segment lost 3 bases and the J segment 0 bases; nucleotides outside the gene matches: 5. CDR3 in DNA: TGTGCCACCAGTGATACCACAGGGGGCTTCTCCTACAATGAGCAGTTCTTC. Translating it yields CATSDTTGGFSYNEQFF.

Many counts were recorded for this clonotype. V is TRBV10-3 and J is TRBJ2-7; maybe TRBD2 (6 bases). CDR1 ENHRY and CDR2 SYGVKD come from the germline V gene. Deletions cut 3 bases from V and 5 bases from J, with 17 bases between. There are 15 residues in the CDR3. This chain's CDR3 is CAISERLDRGHEQYF. The CDR3 DNA reads as TGTGCCATCAGTGAACGACTAGATAGAGGCCACGAGCAGTACTTC.

This clonotype was observed at least ten times. The genes are TRBV6-1 and TRBJ2-4, with D hard to call. The CDR3 covers 13 residues. The germline gives CDR1 MNHNS, CDR2 SASEGT. Trimming removed 3 bases at V and 3 bases at J, with 6 bases between. CDR3 protein: CASSDPGKNIQYF. The CDR3 nucleotides read TGTGCCAGCAGTGACCCGGGCAAAAACATTCAGTACTTC.

Many counts were recorded for this clonotype. The V gene is TRBV9, the J gene TRBJ2-2; 8 bases map to TRBD1. Losses at the gene ends were 2 bases for V and 1 base for J; bases not matched to a gene: 1. The CDR3 contains 15 residues. CDR1 SGDLS and CDR2 YYNGEE come from the germline V gene. CDR3 nucleotide sequence: TGTGCCAGCAGCGTGGGACAGGTGAACACCGGGGAGCTGTTTTTT. Amino acids: CASSVGQVNTGELFF.

This clonotype was observed many times. The CDR3 protein is CASSAPGLGGGTDTQYF. The CDR3 DNA is TGTGCCAGCAGCGCTCCGGGACTAGGAGGGGGCACAGATACGCAGTATTTT. The chain has TRBV7-9 and TRBJ2-3; 8 positions match TRBD2. CDR3 size: 17 residues. Germline V gene sequence: CDR1 SEHNR, CDR2 FQNEAQ (reference sequence). J was trimmed by 1 base and V by 5 bases; bases with no gene match: 11.

This clonotype has a count of ten or more. CDR3 sequence (DNA): TGCAGTGCTAGAGTGGAAGGTACAGATACGCAGTATTTT. Its protein is CSARVEGTDTQYF. The J gene is TRBJ2-3, the V gene TRBV20-1, with D unresolved. The CDR3 loop spans 13 amino acids. Germline CDR1 and CDR2: DFQATT and SNEGSKA (reference sequence). Deletions cut 1 base from V and 3 bases from J, with 8 bases between.

The table lists this clonotype with many counts. J is TRBJ2-1 and V is TRBV11-2, with unresolved D. Trimming stripped 4 bases from V and 8 bases from J, with 15 bases between. The CDR3 is 14 amino acids. CDR1 SGHAT and CDR2 FQNNGV come from the germline V gene. The CDR3 sequence is CASSSSPLWDEQFF. The CDR3 nucleotides are TGTGCCAGCAGCTCATCACCCCTATGGGATGAGCAGTTCTTC.